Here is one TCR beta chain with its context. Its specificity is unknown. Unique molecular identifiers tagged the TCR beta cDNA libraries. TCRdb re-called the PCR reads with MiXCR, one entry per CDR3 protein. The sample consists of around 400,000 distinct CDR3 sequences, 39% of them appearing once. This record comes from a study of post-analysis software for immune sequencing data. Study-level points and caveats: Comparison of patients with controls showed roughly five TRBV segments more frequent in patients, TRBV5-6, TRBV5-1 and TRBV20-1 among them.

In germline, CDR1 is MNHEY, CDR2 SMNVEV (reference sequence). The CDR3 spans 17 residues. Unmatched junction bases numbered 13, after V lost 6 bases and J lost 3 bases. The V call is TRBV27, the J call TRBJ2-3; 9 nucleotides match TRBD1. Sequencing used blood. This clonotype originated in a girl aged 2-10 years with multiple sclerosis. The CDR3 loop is CASSQLGGTGLTDTQYF. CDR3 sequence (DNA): TGTGCCAGCAGCCAACTGGGAGGGACAGGGCTAACAGATACGCAGTATTTT.